This T cell receptor (beta chain) was sequenced during a study of beta chain features in type 1 diabetes. Study-wide points: Insertions were fewer and deletions more numerous at VDJ junctions in type 1 diabetes patients.

All of the isolated RNA was reverse transcribed, so expressed TCRB transcripts were sequenced. Libraries were prepared by immunoSEQ multiplex PCR; TCRdb keeps only in-frame clonotypes and omits some of them. The sample lists about 340,000 clones; less than 10% were seen once. For this clone: The antigen is undetermined.

CDR1 and CDR2 (germline): MDHEN, SYDVKM. The CDR3 has 15 amino acids. V lost 6 bases and J lost 0, with 12 bases in between. Sequenced material: central memory CD4+ T cells from blood. The chain is built from TRBV28 and TRBJ1-3, with a tentative D call TRBD1 (6 bases). This TCR was sampled from a woman in her late teens or twenties in good health. The CDR3 DNA follows: TGTGCCAGCAGATTGCTACAGGGCTCTGGAAACACCATATATTTT. Amino acids: CASRLLQGSGNTIYF. The full variable domain, completed using reference TRBV28 and TRBJ1-3, is DVKVTQSSRYLVKRTGEKVFLECVQDMDHENMFWYRQDPGLGLRLIYFSYDVKMKEKGDIPEGYSVSREKKERFSLILESASTNQTSMYLCASRLLQGSGNTIYFGEGSWLTVV.